This T cell receptor beta chain emerged from a study of T cells in Graves' hyperthyroidism and ophthalmopathy. Study-wide results and caveats: Ophthalmopathy and stable hyperthyroidism were told apart by a 13 V-J model.

The length of the CDR3 is 14 residues. In germline, CDR1 is MNHEY, CDR2 SMNVEV (reference sequence). Trimming stripped 8 bases from V and 3 bases from J, with 14 bases between. Amplification of TCR beta CDR3 regions was performed using RNA transcripts as template. RT-PCR in the first round (using the HTBI primer set) targeted the TCR CDR3. MiXCR, applied by TCRdb to the multiplex PCR reads, yields one record per CDR3 protein. Of 300,000 to 450,000 distinct CDR3 sequences listed, about 17% are singletons. This clonotype was observed at least ten times. Its antigen is still unknown. Researchers barred patients who had uncontrolled infection, other autoimmune disease, pregnancy or lactation.

This sequence originates from a young woman with Graves' hyperthyroidism that later progressed to Graves' ophthalmopathy. Sequencing used blood. The chain combines TRBV27 with TRBJ1-5; tentatively, D is TRBD1 (5 bases). This chain's CDR3 is CASGPGLTNQPQHF. CDR3 bases: TGTGCCAGCGGTCCGGGACTGACCAATCAGCCCCAGCATTTT.